Listed below are T cell receptor beta chains from one sample, sequenced in a study of shared clonotypes between healthy human individuals. Assay: immunoSEQ multiplex PCR; the TCRdb copy retains only in-frame clones and omits some. Found here are about 470,000 clones, about 85% of them singletons; the top ten hold 13%. The sequenced sample consisted of PBMCs. Receptors were obtained from a woman in her forties in good health. Some clones in this sample may be carry-over from other donors' samples. CDR3s include the opening cysteine and the closing phenylalanine or tryptophan. Fields, in order: V gene, D gene, clone size, CDR3 length, J gene, CDR3 DNA, CDR3 protein. A D gene is named only where the DNA matches it firmly. Clone size is given for some rows only: seen once, a few or many times, or a class if the clone is expanded.

TRBV7-9	NA	NA	14	TRBJ2-5	TGTGCCAGCAGCTTAGAGGGGCGGTCGGAGACCCAGTACTTC	CASSLEGRSETQYF
TRBV6-1	NA	NA	15	TRBJ2-7	TGTGCCAGCAGTGCCCGCCGGGGCGCGTCCTACGAGCAGTACTTC	CASSARRGASYEQYF
TRBV2	NA	NA	15	TRBJ1-4	TGTGCCAGCAGGGGACGGTGGGCAACTAATGAAAAACTGTTTTTT	CASRGRWATNEKLFF
TRBV5-1	NA	NA	17	TRBJ1-3	TGCGCCAGCAGCCAATCGCCGGGACAACTCTCTGGAAACACCATATATTTT	CASSQSPGQLSGNTIYF
TRBV28	TRBD1	many	16	TRBJ1-1	TGTGCCAGCAGTTTTCAGGGACAGGGAGGACGGGCTGAAGCTTTCTTT	CASSFQGQGGRAEAFF
TRBV12-5	NA	NA	14	TRBJ2-2	TGTGCTAGTGGTTCCACCAAATCCGCCGGGGAGCTGTTTTTT	CASGSTKSAGELFF
TRBV19	NA	NA	14	TRBJ2-3	TGTGCCAGTAGGGAACAGGCGACCACAGATACGCAGTATTTT	CASREQATTDTQYF
TRBV7-9	NA	NA	16	TRBJ2-2	TGTGCCAGCAGCTTGACCGGAGGGCGACGGACCGGGGAGCTGTTTTTT	CASSLTGGRRTGELFF
TRBV28	TRBD2	NA	18	TRBJ2-1	TGTGCCAGCAGTTCCCCTACGACTAGCGGGAGGTATTACAATGAGCAGTTCTTC	CASSSPTTSGRYYNEQFF
TRBV6-1	TRBD2	NA	14	TRBJ2-7	TGTGCCACCCCCGGGACTAGCGCCTCCTACGAGCAGTACTTC	CATPGTSASYEQYF
TRBV30	TRBD2	NA	14	TRBJ2-1	TGTGCCTCCTACGGGGCGGGAGGGTACAATGAGCAGTTCTTC	CASYGAGGYNEQFF
TRBV4-1	TRBD2	once	16	TRBJ2-5	TGCGCCAGCAGCCAAGTATCACGGCTAGCGGGAAGGCCCCAGTACTTC	CASSQVSRLAGRPQYF
TRBV2	NA	NA	12	TRBJ1-1	TGTGCCAGCAAGCCTGAGGGCACTGAAGCTTTCTTT	CASKPEGTEAFF
TRBV7-2	TRBD1	NA	14	TRBJ1-5	TGTGCCAGCAGCTCTGACAGGGTTGGCCAGCCCCAGCATTTT	CASSSDRVGQPQHF
TRBV7-9	TRBD2	once	16	TRBJ2-1	TGTGCCAGCAGCCCATCCAGGGGACTAGCGGGAGGTGAGCAGTTCTTC	CASSPSRGLAGGEQFF
TRBV19	NA	NA	17	TRBJ2-2	TGTGCCAGTAGTATTTTAGGTGGGAGTTGGGGAACCGGGGAGCTGTTTTTT	CASSILGGSWGTGELFF
TRBV19	TRBD1	NA	16	TRBJ2-5	TGTGCCAGTAGTATCGACGTTGTGACAGGGCAAGAGACCCAGTACTTC	CASSIDVVTGQETQYF
TRBV7-8	NA	NA	15	TRBJ2-2	TGTGCCAGCAGCTCAGCAATCGACGGGGGAGGGGAGCTGTTTTTT	CASSSAIDGGGELFF
TRBV27	NA	NA	14	TRBJ1-1	TGTGCCAGCAGACCGGGTCGAAGCTACACTGAAGCTTTCTTT	CASRPGRSYTEAFF
TRBV10-1	NA	NA	21	TRBJ1-4	TGCGCCAGCAGAGAATCCCTCTACAGACAGGCTGAAGGTACAACTAATGAAAAACTGTTTTTT	CASRESLYRQAEGTTNEKLFF
TRBV28	TRBD1	NA	12	TRBJ1-2	TGTGCCAGCAGCGACAGGGGTTATGGCTACACCTTC	CASSDRGYGYTF
TRBV9	TRBD1	NA	16	TRBJ1-4	TGTGCCAGCAGCGTCGATCAGGGGGCGCGGAATGAAAAACTGTTTTTT	CASSVDQGARNEKLFF
TRBV7-8	NA	NA	12	TRBJ1-2	TGTGCCAGCAGCTCAAAAGAATGGGGCTACACCTTC	CASSSKEWGYTF
TRBV6-6	NA	few	14	TRBJ1-4	TGTGCCAGCACTCGACAGGCCCAAAATGAAAAACTGTTTTTT	CASTRQAQNEKLFF
TRBV6-1	NA	NA	14	TRBJ2-3	TGTGCCAGCACACGCGGGACTTCCCTGGATACGCAGTATTTT	CASTRGTSLDTQYF
TRBV5-1	TRBD1	NA	13	TRBJ1-2	TGCGCCAGCAGCTACGGACAGGGGGCTGGCTACACCTTC	CASSYGQGAGYTF
TRBV9	NA	NA	15	TRBJ2-3	TGTGCCAGCAACGTAGTGGGGGGAGCCAGAGATACGCAGTATTTT	CASNVVGGARDTQYF
TRBV28	NA	NA	12	TRBJ2-7	TGTGCCAGCACCACGGTCGTGGGCGAGCAGTACTTC	CASTTVVGEQYF
TRBV5-4	NA	NA	15	TRBJ2-1	TGCGCCAGCAGCTTGAGGCGGGCCCAGATGGGTGAGCAGTTCTTC	CASSLRRAQMGEQFF
TRBV27	TRBD2	NA	17	TRBJ2-3	TGTGCCAGCAGTTTAAGGGGCGGGAGGGCCGGATCAGATACGCAGTATTTT	CASSLRGGRAGSDTQYF
TRBV25-1	NA	NA	13	TRBJ1-2	TGTGCCAGCAGTGAAATGGAGGGCTATGGCTACACCTTC	CASSEMEGYGYTF
TRBV15	NA	NA	13	TRBJ2-7	TGTGCCACCAGCAGAGGGGCTGACTACGAGCAGTACTTC	CATSRGADYEQYF
TRBV7-2	NA	once	16	TRBJ2-1	TGTGCCAGCAGCCCCACCCCCGGCCTCTCCTACAATGAGCAGTTCTTC	CASSPTPGLSYNEQFF
TRBV7-9	NA	NA	11	TRBJ2-7	TGTGCCAGCCAACGGGAATACGAGCAGTACTTC	CASQREYEQYF